This T cell receptor beta chain originates from a study of glioma-infiltrating T cells. V lost 1 base and J 10 bases, leaving 14 bases between the germline ends. CDR1 is SGHRS, CDR2 YFSETQ, per germline. The CDR3 loop spans 13 amino acids. Amplification of TCR alpha and beta CDR3 regions from RNA used iRepertoire nested multiplex PCR. TCRdb passed the multiplex PCR reads through MiXCR, listing each CDR3 protein once. The table records approximately 400,000 distinct CDR3 sequences, 41% of them present only once. The sequenced sample was glioma tissue, nonneoplastic brain tissue, or PBMCs (not recorded which). The gene calls are TRBV5-1 and TRBJ1-1; TRBD1 might be the D (5 bases). This TCR was recovered from a human donor with low-grade glioma or glioblastoma, undergoing nonglioma brain surgery, or in good health (not recorded which). This CDR3 reads CASSLTGSRLAFF. CDR3 nucleotide sequence: TGCGCCAGCAGCTTGACAGGCTCACGCCTAGCTTTCTTT. Filled out from reference TRBV5-1 and TRBJ1-1, the complete variable domain reads KAGVTQTPRYLIKTRGQQVTLSCSPISGHRSVSWYQQTPGQGLQFLFEYFSETQRNKGNFPGRFSGRQFSNSRSEMNVSTLELGDSALYLCASSLTGSRLAFFGQGTRLTVV.